This passage covers 21 T cell receptor beta chains from one sample sequenced in a study of T cell clonality in common variable immunodeficiency. For these receptors, no antigen is known. Findings and caveats of the study: In common variable immunodeficiency, TCR beta chains reportedly carried fewer deletions and N-nucleotide insertions.

The repertoire was sequenced with immunoSEQ multiplex PCR; TCRdb's copy has only in-frame clones and lacks some. The table lists about 15,000 clones, with no singletons. The sample was peripheral blood mononuclear cells. These receptors originate from a human donor with common variable immunodeficiency.

This clone was detected only a few times. The DNA ends 3 residues before the CDR3 does, and the rest of the CDR3 is filled in from the germline J gene. This chain uses TRBV7-6 with TRBJ2-7, with 7 bases lining up with TRBD1. The CDR3 has 15 residues. The V segment lost 2 bases and the J segment 6 bases; nucleotides outside the gene matches: 10. Germline-derived CDR1 and CDR2 are SGHVS and FNYEAQ. The CDR3 DNA, read in part, is TGTGCCAGCAGCTTACTATCTACAGGGGTGGGCGAG. Its translation: CASSLLSTGVGE. The full CDR3 sequence reads CASSLLSTGVGEQYF.

Points on this clone: The read ends 3 residues shy of where the CDR3 ends; the end is completed using the germline J gene. The chain uses TRBV7-6 and TRBJ1-3, with D unclear. The CDR3 totals 17 residues. CDR1 SGHVS and CDR2 FNYEAQ come from the germline V gene. V lost 2 bases, J lost 0 bases, and 14 bases lay in between. The CDR3 reads CASSLLASLSSGNTIYF. The CDR3 bases that were read are TGTGCCAGCAGCTTATTGGCTTCCCTGAGCTCTGGAAACACC.

In its sample, this clone was seen a few times. The read stops 3 residues short of the end of the CDR3; the missing end is completed from the germline J gene. J is TRBJ2-7 and V is TRBV30; TRBD2 might be the D (5 bases). Per germline, CDR1 GTSNPN and CDR2 SVGIG (reference sequence). The ends were cut back, 4 bases at V and 1 base at J, with 8 bases in the middle. This CDR3 region has 12 residues. CDR3 bases read: TGTGCCTGGAACCGAGGGTCCTACGAG. Amino acid sequence: CAWNRGSYE. The whole CDR3 reads CAWNRGSYEQYF.

In regard to this clone: The CDR3 goes on 3 residues after the read ends, and that part is filled in from the germline J gene. J is TRBJ2-7 and V is TRBV29-1; the match to TRBD2 covers 8 bases. The CDR3 extends over 12 amino acids. Germline V lookup: CDR1 SQVTM, CDR2 ANQGSEA. Trimming took 6 bases from V and 2 from J; bases not matched to a gene: 3. The sequenced part of the CDR3 DNA is TGCAGCGTGAGGCGGGGGGCCTACGAG. It codes for CSVRRGAYE. The entire CDR3 reads CSVRRGAYEQYF.

About this clone itself: The junction differs from germline at one of its ends, possibly a read error. The DNA ends 3 residues before the CDR3 does, and the rest of the CDR3 is filled in from the germline J gene. The chain joins TRBV6-2 or TRBV6-3 to TRBJ2-5; D remains unclear. Germline V lookup: CDR1 MNHEY, CDR2 SVGEGT. This CDR3 region has 13 residues. This CDR3 is CTSSYGSQETQYF. CDR3 bases read: TGTACCAGCAGTTACGGCAGCCAAGAGACC.

Remarks on this clone: The read ends 3 residues early relative to the CDR3; the germline J gene fills the gap. This chain uses TRBV30 with TRBJ1-2, with 10 bases lining up with TRBD1. The CDR3 runs to 12 residues. The germline V gene has CDR1 GTSNPN and CDR2 SVGIG (reference sequence). CDR3 DNA, as far as it was read: TGTGCCTGGAGTGGGGGACAGGGGGGC. Its translation is CAWSGGQGG. The CDR3, in full, reads CAWSGGQGGYTF.

The table lists this clone with a few counts. The CDR3 end falls 3 residues outside the read, so it is completed with the germline J gene. The V call is TRBV5-6, the J call TRBJ1-2; tentatively, D is TRBD1 (5 bases). CDR1 is SGHDT and CDR2 is YYEEEE in the germline V gene. This CDR3 is 12 amino acids long. Partial CDR3 DNA: TGTGCCAGCAGCTTGGCCACAGGCGGC. Encoded protein: CASSLATGG. The CDR3 in its entirety is CASSLATGGYTF.

This clone appeared a few times. With the read ending 3 residues before the CDR3 end, the germline J gene is used to fill in that end. J is TRBJ1-1 and V is TRBV18; 7 nucleotides agree with TRBD1. Trimming took 1 base from V and 6 from J; bases not matched to a gene: 5. CDR3 size: 14 residues. Per germline, CDR1 KGHSH and CDR2 LQKENI. This CDR3 is CASSPQGRGAEAFF. The CDR3 bases that were read are TGTGCCAGCTCACCACAGGGCAGGGGGGCTGAA.

This clone was counted a few times. The read terminates 3 residues ahead of where the CDR3 ends, so the germline J gene completes it. V and J are TRBV6-1 and TRBJ2-7; the match to TRBD1 covers 7 bases. CDR3 size: 15 residues. J gave up 3 bases and V 2 bases, and 7 bases lay outside the gene matches. The germline gives CDR1 MNHNS, CDR2 SASEGT. CDR3 bases read: TGTGCCAGCAGTGAAAGGATGACAGGGAGCTACGAG. This translates into CASSERMTGSYE. The full-length CDR3 reads as CASSERMTGSYEQYF.

This clone was picked up a small number of times. The read ends 3 residues shy of where the CDR3 ends; the end is completed using the germline J gene. This rearrangement joins TRBV5-1 to TRBJ2-3; D is perhaps TRBD1 (5 bases). Germline loops: CDR1 SGHRS, CDR2 YFSETQ. V lost 1 base and J 2 bases, leaving 8 bases between the germline ends. This CDR3 contains 14 residues. The covered CDR3 bases are TGCGCCAGCAGCTTGAGTGGGGCCACAGATACG. Its protein is CASSLSGATDT. The CDR3 as a whole reads CASSLSGATDTQYF.

This clone has a count of ten or more. The missing CDR3 end, 3 residues past where the read stops, is filled in from the germline J gene. The chain recombines TRBV5-1 with TRBJ2-2; TRBD2 might be the D (6 bases). This CDR3 is 14 amino acids long. Trimming removed 2 bases at V and 3 bases at J, with 8 bases between. In germline, CDR1 is SGHRS, CDR2 YFSETQ. CDR3 loop: CASSLLADTGELFF. The sequenced CDR3 bases are TGCGCCAGCAGCTTATTAGCGGACACCGGGGAG.

There are a few counts of this clone. The CDR3 extends 3 residues past the end of the read, so its final part is completed from the germline J gene. V usage is TRBV11-2 and J usage is TRBJ2-5, with 8 bases fitting TRBD1. From germline, CDR1 is SGHAT and CDR2 FQNNGV. V lost 6 bases to trimming and J lost 5 bases; unmatched junction nucleotides: 5. The CDR3 is made up of 13 amino acids. The CDR3 reads CASRAGGRETQYF. The CDR3 bases that were read are TGTGCCAGCAGGGCAGGGGGCCGGGAGACC.

A few counts support this clone. The sequence runs out 3 residues before the end of the CDR3; the remainder is reconstructed from the germline J gene. The chain employs TRBV7-6 and TRBJ2-7; tentative D call: TRBD1 (6 bases). Trimming shortened V by 5 bases and J by 6 bases, and 14 bases separated the two germline ends. Looked up from germline, CDR1 is SGHVS and CDR2 is FNYEAQ. This CDR3 region has 13 residues. The sequenced part of the CDR3 DNA is TGTGCCAGCAGCGAAGAAACAGGGTTCGAG. Encoded protein: CASSEETGFE. The full CDR3 is CASSEETGFEQYF.

This clone was observed many times. The sequence runs out 3 residues before the end of the CDR3; the remainder is reconstructed from the germline J gene. The chain combines TRBV20-1 with TRBJ1-6, with 8 bases identical to TRBD1. J gave up 7 bases and V 5 bases, and 1 base lay outside the gene matches. The CDR3 has 12 amino acids. Looked up from germline, CDR1 is DFQATT and CDR2 is SNEGSKA (reference sequence). CDR3 sequence reads: CSAHRGNSPLHF. The CDR3 DNA, read in part, is TGCAGTGCTCACAGGGGGAATTCACCC.

Turning to this clone: Read coverage stops 3 residues before the CDR3 terminus; the germline J gene supplies the remainder. The chain links TRBV7-9 to TRBJ2-3, with D possibly being TRBD1 (5 bases). CDR3 length: 12 amino acids. The germline V and J ends were trimmed by 4 bases and 6 bases, with 8 bases remaining between them. Germline loops: CDR1 SEHNR, CDR2 FQNEAQ (reference sequence). The sequenced CDR3 bases are TGTGCCAGCAGCTCAGGGCTGGATACG. Amino acid sequence: CASSSGLDT. The entire CDR3 protein reads CASSSGLDTQYF.

This clone was seen a few times. Read coverage stops 3 residues before the CDR3 terminus; the germline J gene supplies the remainder. The chain is built from TRBV7-9 and TRBJ1-2; D is uncertain. Germline lookup yields CDR1 SEHNR and CDR2 FQNEAQ (reference sequence). CDR3 length equals 14 residues. Trimming left V 8 bases short and J 2 bases short, with 15 bases between. The covered CDR3 bases are TGTGCCAGCTCAAAAATCGACGGGAACTATGGC. It codes for CASSKIDGNYG. The entire CDR3 protein reads CASSKIDGNYGYTF.

In this sample, this clone turned up a few times. The read gets to within 3 residues of the CDR3 end, and the germline J gene fills in the rest. The chain uses TRBV2 and TRBJ1-5; D unresolved. The CDR3 loop spans 15 amino acids. V shed 3 bases and J shed 2 bases, with 11 bases lying between them. Per germline, CDR1 SNHLY and CDR2 FYNNEI. The CDR3 loop reads CASSDSGRRNQPQHF. Incomplete CDR3 DNA: TGTGCCAGCAGTGACTCAGGTAGGCGCAATCAGCCC. Full variable domain (missing parts from reference TRBV2 and TRBJ1-5): EPEVTQTPSHQVTQMGQEVILRCVPISNHLYFYWYRQILGQKVEFLVSFYNNEISEKSEIFDDQFSVERPDGSNFTLKIRSTKLEDSAMYFCASSDSGRRNQPQHFGDGTRLSIL.

On this clone: The read ends 3 residues early relative to the CDR3; the germline J gene fills the gap. The chain joins TRBV19 to TRBJ2-3; 8 nucleotides agree with TRBD1. The length of the CDR3 is 18 residues. The V segment lost 5 bases and the J segment 2 bases; nucleotides outside the gene matches: 15. Looked up from germline, CDR1 is LNHDA and CDR2 is SQIVND (reference sequence). CDR3 bases read: TGTGCCAGTAGTGCCCCGGGACAGGCTTATATTTACACAGATACG. Protein product: CASSAPGQAYIYTDT. The whole CDR3 region reads CASSAPGQAYIYTDTQYF.

This clone was detected only a few times. The CDR3 end lies 3 residues beyond the end of the read and is filled in from the germline J gene. This chain joins TRBV5-5 and TRBJ1-1, with D tentatively TRBD1 (5 bases). The CDR3 spans 12 residues. Germline values: CDR1 SGHKS, CDR2 YYEKEE (reference sequence). The sequenced CDR3 bases are TGTGCCAGCTCCCTCTCTCGGGGGGAG. Its protein product is CASSLSRGE. The full CDR3 protein is CASSLSRGEAFF.

This clone was seen only a few times. The read ends 3 residues early relative to the CDR3; the germline J gene fills the gap. The chain recombines TRBV7-2 with TRBJ2-2; tentatively, D is TRBD1 (5 bases). The CDR3 has 15 amino acids. Germline-derived CDR1 and CDR2 are SGHTA and FQGNSA. Trimming removed 0 bases from V and 5 bases from J, with 10 bases in between. CDR3 protein: CASSLAPRVTGELFF. Partial CDR3 DNA: TGTGCCAGCAGCTTAGCCCCCAGGGTTACCGGGGAG.

In this sample, this clone turned up a few times. The read ends 3 residues shy of where the CDR3 ends; the end is completed using the germline J gene. The chain joins TRBV18 to TRBJ2-5; maybe TRBD1 (6 bases). The CDR3 spans 15 residues. Germline V gene data show CDR1 as KGHSH and CDR2 as LQKENI. Deletions cut 2 bases from V and 3 bases from J, with 13 bases between. The DNA read from the CDR3 is TGTGCCAGCTCACCAAATGCCGGGACAAAAGAGACC. This encodes CASSPNAGTKET. The full CDR3 reads CASSPNAGTKETQYF.